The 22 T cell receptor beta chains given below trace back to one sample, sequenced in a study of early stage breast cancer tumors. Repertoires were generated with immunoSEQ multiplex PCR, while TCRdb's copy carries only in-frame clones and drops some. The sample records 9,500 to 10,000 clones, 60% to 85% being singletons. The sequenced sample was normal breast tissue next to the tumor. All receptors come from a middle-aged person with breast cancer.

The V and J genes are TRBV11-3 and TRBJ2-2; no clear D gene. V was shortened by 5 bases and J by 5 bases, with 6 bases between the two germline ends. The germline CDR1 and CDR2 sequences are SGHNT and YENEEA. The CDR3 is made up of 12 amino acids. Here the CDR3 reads CASSPSTGELFF. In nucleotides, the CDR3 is TGTGCCAGCAGCCCCTCTACCGGGGAGCTGTTTTTT.

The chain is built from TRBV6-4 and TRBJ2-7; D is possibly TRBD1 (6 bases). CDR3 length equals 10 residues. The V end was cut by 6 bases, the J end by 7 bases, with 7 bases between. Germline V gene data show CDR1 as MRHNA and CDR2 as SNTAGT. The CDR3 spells CASRGAEQYF. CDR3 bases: TGTGCCAGCAGGGGGGCGGAGCAGTACTTC.

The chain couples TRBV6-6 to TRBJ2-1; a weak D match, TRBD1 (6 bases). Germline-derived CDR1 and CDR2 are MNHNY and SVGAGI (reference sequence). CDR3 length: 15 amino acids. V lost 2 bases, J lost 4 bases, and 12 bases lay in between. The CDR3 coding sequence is TGTGCCAGCAGTTACGTTCAGGGGCCATACAATGAGCAGTTCTTC. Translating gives CASSYVQGPYNEQFF.

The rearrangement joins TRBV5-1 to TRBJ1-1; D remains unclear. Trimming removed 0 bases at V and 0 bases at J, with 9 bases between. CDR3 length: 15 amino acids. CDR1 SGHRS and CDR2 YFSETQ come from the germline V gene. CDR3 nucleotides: TGCGCCAGCAGCTTGGACAGCGGGATGAACACTGAAGCTTTCTTT. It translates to CASSLDSGMNTEAFF.

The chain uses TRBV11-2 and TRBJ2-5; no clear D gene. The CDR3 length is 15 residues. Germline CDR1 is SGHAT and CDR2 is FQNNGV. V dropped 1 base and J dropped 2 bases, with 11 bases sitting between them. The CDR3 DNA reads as TGTGCCAGCAGCTTAGGGAGCTTAAGACAAGAGACCCAGTACTTC. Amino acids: CASSLGSLRQETQYF.

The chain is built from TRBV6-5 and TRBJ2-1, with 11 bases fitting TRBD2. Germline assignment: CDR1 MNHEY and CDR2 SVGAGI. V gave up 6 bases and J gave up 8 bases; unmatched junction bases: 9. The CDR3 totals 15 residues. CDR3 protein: CASRQGLAVRDEQFF. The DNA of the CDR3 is TGTGCCAGCAGACAGGGACTAGCGGTGAGGGATGAGCAGTTCTTC.

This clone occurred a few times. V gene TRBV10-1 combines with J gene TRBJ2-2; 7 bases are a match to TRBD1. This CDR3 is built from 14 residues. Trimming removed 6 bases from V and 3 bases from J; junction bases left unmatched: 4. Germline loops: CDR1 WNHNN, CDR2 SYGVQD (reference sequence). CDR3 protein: CASRTDRDTGELFF. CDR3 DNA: TGCGCCAGCAGGACCGACAGGGACACCGGGGAGCTGTTTTTT.

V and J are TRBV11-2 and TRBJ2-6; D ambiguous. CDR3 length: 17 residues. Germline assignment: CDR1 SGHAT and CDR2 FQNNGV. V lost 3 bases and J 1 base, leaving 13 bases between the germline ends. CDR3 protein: CASSFTPGPSGANVLTF. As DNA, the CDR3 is TGTGCCAGCAGCTTTACTCCAGGCCCTTCTGGGGCCAACGTCCTGACTTTC. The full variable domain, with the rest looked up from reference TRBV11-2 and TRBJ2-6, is EAGVAQSPRYKIIEKRQSVAFWCNPISGHATLYWYQQILGQGPKLLIQFQNNGVVDDSQLPKDRFSAERLKGVDSTLKIQPAKLEDSAVYLCASSFTPGPSGANVLTFGAGSRLTVL.

This chain's CDR3 is CASSTTTGGTDTQYF. In nucleotides, the CDR3 is TGTGCCAGCAGCACGACGACCGGGGGCACAGATACGCAGTATTTT. J is TRBJ2-3 and V is TRBV7-3; possibly TRBD2 for D (5 bases). The V and J ends lost 5 bases and 1 base respectively, with 13 bases between them. Per the germline V gene, CDR1 is SGHTA and CDR2 is FQGTGA. The CDR3 loop spans 15 amino acids.

This CDR3 is CASRQRVSSGSLVSSYEQYF. In nucleotides, the CDR3 is TGTGCCAGCAGACAAAGGGTGTCTAGCGGGAGTCTAGTTAGCTCCTACGAGCAGTACTTC. This chain joins TRBV27 and TRBJ2-7, with TRBD2 matching over 10 bases. V dropped 6 bases and J dropped 0; count of bases not matched to a gene: 20. CDR3 length equals 20 residues. Looked up from germline, CDR1 is MNHEY and CDR2 is SMNVEV (reference sequence).

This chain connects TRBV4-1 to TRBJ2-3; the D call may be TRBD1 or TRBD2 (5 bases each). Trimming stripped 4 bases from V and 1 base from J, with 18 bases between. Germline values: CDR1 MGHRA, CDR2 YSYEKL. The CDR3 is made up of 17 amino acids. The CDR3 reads CASSPLRGPPRTDTQYF. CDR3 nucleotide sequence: TGCGCCAGCAGCCCCCTTCGGGGACCTCCCCGCACAGATACGCAGTATTTT.

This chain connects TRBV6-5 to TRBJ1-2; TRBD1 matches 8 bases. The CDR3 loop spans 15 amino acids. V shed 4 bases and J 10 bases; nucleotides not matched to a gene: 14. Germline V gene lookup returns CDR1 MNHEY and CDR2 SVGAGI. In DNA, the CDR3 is TGTGCCAGCAGTTTTGCAACAGGGGGAAGCATCTCCTACACCTTC. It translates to CASSFATGGSISYTF.

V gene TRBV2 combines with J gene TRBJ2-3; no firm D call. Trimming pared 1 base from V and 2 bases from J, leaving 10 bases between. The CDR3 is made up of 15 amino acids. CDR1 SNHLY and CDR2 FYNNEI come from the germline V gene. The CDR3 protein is CASSEGFIITDTQYF. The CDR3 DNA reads TGTGCCAGCAGTGAAGGTTTTATCATCACAGATACGCAGTATTTT.

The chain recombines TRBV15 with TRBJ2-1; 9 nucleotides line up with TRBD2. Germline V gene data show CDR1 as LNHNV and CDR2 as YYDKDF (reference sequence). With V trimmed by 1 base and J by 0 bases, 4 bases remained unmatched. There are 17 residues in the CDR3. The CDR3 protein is CATSRGDSGSSYNEQFF. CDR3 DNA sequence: TGTGCCACCAGCAGAGGGGATAGCGGGAGCTCCTACAATGAGCAGTTCTTC.

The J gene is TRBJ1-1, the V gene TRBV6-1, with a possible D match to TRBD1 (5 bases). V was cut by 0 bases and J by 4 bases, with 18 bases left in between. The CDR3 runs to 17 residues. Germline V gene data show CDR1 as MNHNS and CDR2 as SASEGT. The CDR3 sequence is CASSEANSGAGGTEAFF. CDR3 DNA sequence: TGTGCCAGCAGTGAAGCGAACAGTGGGGCCGGCGGCACTGAAGCTTTCTTT.

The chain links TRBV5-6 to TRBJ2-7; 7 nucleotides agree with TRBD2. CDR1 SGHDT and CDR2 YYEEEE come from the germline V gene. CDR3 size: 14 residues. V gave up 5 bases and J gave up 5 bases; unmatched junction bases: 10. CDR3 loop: CASRGRVPPHEQYF. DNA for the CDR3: TGTGCCAGCAGAGGGAGGGTCCCCCCGCACGAGCAGTACTTC.

The CDR3 protein is CASSEGENYGYTF. In DNA, the CDR3 is TGTGCCAGCAGTGAAGGGGAAAACTATGGCTACACCTTC. The gene calls are TRBV28 and TRBJ1-2; TRBD1 might be the D (5 bases). Germline V gives CDR1 MDHEN, CDR2 SYDVKM. The CDR3 has 13 residues. V was pared by 5 bases and J by 2 bases, with 9 bases between.

DNA for the CDR3: TGTGCCAGCAGTTACAGTCGGGGGACAGATACGCAGTATTTT. It translates to CASSYSRGTDTQYF. V gene TRBV6-6 combines with J gene TRBJ2-3; D is possibly TRBD2 (6 bases). Germline values: CDR1 MNHNY, CDR2 SVGAGI (reference sequence). Trimming stripped 2 bases from V and 3 bases from J, with 9 bases between. This CDR3 is built from 14 residues.

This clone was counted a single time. CDR3 DNA: TGTGCCAGCAGCTTGGGATTACCTGTCTACAATGAGCAGTTCTTC. It specifies CASSLGLPVYNEQFF. The chain employs TRBV7-2 and TRBJ2-1; the D is unclear. The CDR3 contains 15 residues. Germline assignment: CDR1 SGHTA and CDR2 FQGNSA. V shed 3 bases and J shed 3 bases, with 12 bases lying between them.

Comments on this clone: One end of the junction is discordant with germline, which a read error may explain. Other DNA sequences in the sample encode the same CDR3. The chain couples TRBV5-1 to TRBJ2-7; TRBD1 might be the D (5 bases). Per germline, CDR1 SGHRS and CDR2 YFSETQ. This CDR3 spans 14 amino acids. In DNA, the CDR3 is TGCGCCAGCAGCTTGGACTCCAGGGCCTACGAGCAGTATTTC. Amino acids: CASSLDSRAYEQYF.

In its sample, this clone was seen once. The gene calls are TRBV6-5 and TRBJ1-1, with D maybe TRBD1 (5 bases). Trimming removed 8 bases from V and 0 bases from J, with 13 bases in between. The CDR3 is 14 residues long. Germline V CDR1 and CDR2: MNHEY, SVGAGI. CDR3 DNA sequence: TGTGCCAGCCTCCCGGGACTGATGAACACTGAAGCTTTCTTT. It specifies CASLPGLMNTEAFF.

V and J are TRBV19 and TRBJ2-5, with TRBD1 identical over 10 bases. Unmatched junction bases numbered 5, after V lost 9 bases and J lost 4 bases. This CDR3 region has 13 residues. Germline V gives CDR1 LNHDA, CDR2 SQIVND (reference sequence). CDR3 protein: CASRDRGGETQYF. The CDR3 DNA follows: TGTGCCAGCCGGGACAGGGGAGGAGAGACCCAGTACTTC.